This TCR beta chain appears in the sequencing data of a study of shared clonotypes between healthy human individuals. Repertoires were generated with immunoSEQ multiplex PCR, while TCRdb's copy carries only in-frame clones and drops some. The sample carries about 680,000 clones, 55% to 85% recorded once. Germline V CDR1 and CDR2: LGHNA, YNFKEQ. V trimming: 5 bases; J trimming: 4 bases; junction bases outside the gene matches: 9. The CDR3 is made up of 17 amino acids. The table lists this clone with a few counts. Material for sequencing was memory CD4+ T cells sorted from blood. Documented subset: CD45RA-negative fraction. The chain carries TRBV4-2 and TRBJ2-5, with 14 bases aligning to TRBD2. This TCR came from a woman under 40 in good health. The CDR3 spells CASSDGTSGRGGETQYF. As DNA, the CDR3 is TGTGCCAGCAGCGACGGGACTAGCGGGAGAGGAGGAGAGACCCAGTACTTC.